The next 10 T cell receptor beta chains were all read from a single sample in a study of circulating and synovial CD4+ cells in juvenile arthritis. The protocol was immunoSEQ multiplex PCR, while the TCRdb copy is restricted to in-frame clones and leaves out a portion. This table holds under 40,000 clones, about 94% found once. Sequenced: CD4+ T cells from blood. All receptors come from a human donor with juvenile idiopathic arthritis.

This clone was counted once. This rearrangement joins TRBV27 to TRBJ1-1; 9 bases are shared with TRBD1. V was pared by 4 bases and J by 1 base, with 4 bases of the junction left unmatched. This CDR3 has 15 residues. Germline CDR1 MNHEY, CDR2 SMNVEV (reference sequence). The CDR3, as DNA: TGTGCCAGCAGTTGGGACAGGGCTACGAACACTGAAGCTTTCTTT. Amino acids: CASSWDRATNTEAFF.

This sequence joins TRBV6-1 and TRBJ1-4; D gene unclear. The CDR3 runs 10 residues. Germline CDR1 is MNHNS and CDR2 is SASEGT. V was shortened by 6 bases and J by 8 bases, with 4 bases between the two germline ends. The DNA for the CDR3 is TGTGCCAGCAGGTCAGAAAAACTGTTTTTT. This encodes CASRSEKLFF.

This clone was counted a few times. This chain connects TRBV5-1 to TRBJ2-1; the match to TRBD2 covers 13 bases. The germline CDR1 and CDR2 sequences are SGHRS and YFSETQ. After removal of 4 bases from V and 10 bases from J, the junction contained 11 bases not matched to a gene. There are 16 residues in the CDR3. The CDR3 DNA follows: TGCGCCAGCAGCCATGGCGGACTAGCGGGAGTCGGGGAGCAGTTCTTC. Protein sequence: CASSHGGLAGVGEQFF. Full variable domain (outside the CDR3, taken from reference TRBV5-1 and TRBJ2-1): KAGVTQTPRYLIKTRGQQVTLSCSPISGHRSVSWYQQTPGQGLQFLFEYFSETQRNKGNFPGRFSGRQFSNSRSEMNVSTLELGDSALYLCASSHGGLAGVGEQFFGPGTRLTVL.

The rearrangement links TRBV5-4 to TRBJ2-7; D might be TRBD2 (5 bases). The CDR3 extends over 13 amino acids. The germline V gene encodes CDR1 SGHNT and CDR2 YYREEE (reference sequence). V shed 1 base and J shed 5 bases, with 10 bases lying between them. For the CDR3, the DNA is TGTGCCAGCAGCTTGCGGGATCCCAACGAGCAGTACTTC. Its translation is CASSLRDPNEQYF.

V usage is TRBV15 and J usage is TRBJ2-7; TRBD2 matches 10 bases. The CDR3 consists of 16 residues. The ends lost 0 bases at V and 7 bases at J; junction bases unmatched: 9. Germline values: CDR1 LNHNV, CDR2 YYDKDF (reference sequence). This CDR3 reads CATSRDPLAGAREQYF. The CDR3, as DNA: TGTGCCACCAGCAGAGACCCCCTAGCGGGGGCTAGGGAGCAGTACTTC.

This clone was seen a single time. This rearrangement joins TRBV11-2 to TRBJ1-2, with 7 bases that match TRBD1. CDR1 and CDR2 from the germline V gene are SGHAT and FQNNGV. J gave up 4 bases and V 5 bases, and 10 bases lay outside the gene matches. The CDR3 is made up of 15 amino acids. DNA for the CDR3: TGTGCCAGCAGCCAGCGGGAGGGGGCGGTCTATGGCTACACCTTC. Translated: CASSQREGAVYGYTF.

This clone has just a few counts. The rearrangement uses TRBV10-3 and TRBJ2-6, with D possibly matching TRBD1 (5 bases). Germline-derived CDR1 and CDR2 are ENHRY and SYGVKD. V dropped 3 bases and J dropped 0 bases, with 15 bases sitting between them. The CDR3 contains 18 residues. The CDR3 DNA follows: TGTGCCATCAGTGAATCCTTGACAGCGAACTCTGGGGCCAACGTCCTGACTTTC. Amino acid sequence: CAISESLTANSGANVLTF.

The chain couples TRBV27 to TRBJ2-2; 8 bases agree with TRBD1. The CDR3 sequence is 15 residues long. Per the germline V gene, CDR1 is MNHEY and CDR2 is SMNVEV (reference sequence). Trimming took 3 bases from V and 5 from J; bases not matched to a gene: 5. In nucleotides, the CDR3 is TGTGCCAGCAGTTTCGGACAGGGTTGGACCGGGGAGCTGTTTTTT. This sequence encodes CASSFGQGWTGELFF.

The chain employs TRBV6-4 and TRBJ2-7, with TRBD2 matching over 10 bases. The germline CDR1 and CDR2 sequences are MRHNA and SNTAGT. The CDR3 contains 19 residues. The V segment lost 2 bases and the J segment 2 bases; nucleotides outside the gene matches: 15. The CDR3 DNA reads TGTGCCAGCAGTGACGAGTGGTGGGCTAGCGGGAGCATCCCCTACGAGCAGTACTTC. Translating it yields CASSDEWWASGSIPYEQYF.

This chain joins TRBV6-5 and TRBJ2-7; 9 nucleotides match TRBD1. The CDR3 has 15 amino acids. The germline CDR1 and CDR2 sequences are MNHEY and SVGAGI. V lost 5 bases to trimming and J lost 2 bases; unmatched junction nucleotides: 7. CDR3 coding DNA: TGTGCCAGCAGTCTTACCGGGACAGGGACCTACGAGCAGTACTTC. It codes for CASSLTGTGTYEQYF.